The clone carrying this T cell receptor beta chain was counted many times. The V and J ends lost 2 bases and 3 bases respectively, with 19 bases between them. CDR1 LGHNA and CDR2 YSLEER come from the germline V gene. This CDR3 has 17 amino acids. This specimen comes from a study of blood T cells in healthy people across ages. A J-beta primer mix and a sample-barcoded 5' primer were used in a second PCR of roughly 6 to 11 cycles. The study obtained at least 2.5 million CDR3-containing paired-end reads from every sample. From the 5' RACE reads, TCRdb called clonotypes with MiXCR, one entry per CDR3 protein. The top ten hold about a fifth of the sample, which has under 1 million distinct CDR3 sequences, more than 40% seen once.

The sample was blood. The chain links TRBV4-3 to TRBJ1-1, with D possibly TRBD1 on 6 matching bases. The clonotype originates from a man between 60 and 75 years old in good health. This CDR3 is CASSQYFDRRGHTEAFF. Here the CDR3 DNA reads TGCGCCAGCAGCCAATACTTCGACAGGCGAGGGCACACTGAAGCTTTCTTT.